This T cell receptor (beta chain) comes out of a study of cytomegalovirus exposure and HLA in healthy donors. General observations from the study: In a later analysis, TCR beta V- and J-gene trimming was associated with a missense DCLRE1C variant.

Looked up from germline, CDR1 is MNHEY and CDR2 is SVGAGI. V lost 5 bases, J lost 6 bases, and 3 bases stayed unmatched. CDR3 length equals 12 residues. To note about this clone: Its specificity is not known.

Each of the donors was a healthy bone marrow donor. A multiplex PCR was run with 60 Vbeta primers and 13 Jbeta primers. Sequencing used immunoSEQ multiplex PCR; TCRdb keeps in-frame clones, though not all of them. The data show about 160,000 clones, roughly 87% seen once. The chain has TRBV6-5 and TRBJ1-1; 7 nucleotides align to TRBD1. The TCR comes from a girl between 10 and 17 years old in good health and CMV-seropositive. What was sequenced was PBMCs. This CDR3 reads CASSMTGSEAFF. CDR3 coding DNA: TGTGCCAGCAGTATGACAGGGTCTGAAGCTTTCTTT.